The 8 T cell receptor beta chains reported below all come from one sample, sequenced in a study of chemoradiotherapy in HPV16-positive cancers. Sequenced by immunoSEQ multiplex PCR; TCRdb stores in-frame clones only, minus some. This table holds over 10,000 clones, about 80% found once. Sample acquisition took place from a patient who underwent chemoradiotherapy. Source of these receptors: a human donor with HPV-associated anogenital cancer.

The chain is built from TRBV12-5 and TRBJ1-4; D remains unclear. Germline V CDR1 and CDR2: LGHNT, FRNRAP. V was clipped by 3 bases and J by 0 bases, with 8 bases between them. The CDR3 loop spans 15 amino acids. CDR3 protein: CASGFEAATNEKLFF. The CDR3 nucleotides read TGTGCTAGTGGTTTTGAGGCCGCAACTAATGAAAAACTGTTTTTT.

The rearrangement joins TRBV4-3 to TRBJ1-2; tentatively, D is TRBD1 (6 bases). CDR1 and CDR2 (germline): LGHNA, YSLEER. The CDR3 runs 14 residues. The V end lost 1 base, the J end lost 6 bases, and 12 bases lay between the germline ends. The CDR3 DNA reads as TGCGCCAGCAGCCAAGTAGGGGGGACGGATGGCTACACCTTC. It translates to CASSQVGGTDGYTF.

CDR3 region: CASSDWGGANTIYF. The CDR3 DNA follows: TGTGCCAGCAGTGACTGGGGGGGGGCAAACACCATATATTTT. The chain joins TRBV25-1 to TRBJ1-3, with TRBD1 as a possible D gene (6 bases). CDR1 and CDR2 (germline): MGHDK, SYGVNS. V was pared by 3 bases and J by 6 bases, with 12 bases between. The CDR3 runs 14 residues.

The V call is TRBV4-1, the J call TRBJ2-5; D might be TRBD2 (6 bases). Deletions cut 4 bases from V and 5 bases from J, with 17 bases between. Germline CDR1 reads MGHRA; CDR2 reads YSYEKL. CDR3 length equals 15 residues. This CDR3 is CASSPGPSSDETQYF. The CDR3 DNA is TGCGCCAGCAGCCCAGGCCCGTCTAGCGATGAGACCCAGTACTTC.

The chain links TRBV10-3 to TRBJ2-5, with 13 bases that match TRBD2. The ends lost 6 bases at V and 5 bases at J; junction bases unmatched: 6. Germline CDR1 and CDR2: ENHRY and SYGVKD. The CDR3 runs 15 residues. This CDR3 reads CAIRQLGLAGETQYF. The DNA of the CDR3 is TGTGCCATCAGGCAATTGGGACTAGCGGGGGAGACCCAGTACTTC.

CDR3 residues: CASSKGGTSLEAFF. CDR3 nucleotides: TGTGCCAGCAGCAAAGGCGGGACATCTCTCGAAGCTTTCTTT. The gene calls are TRBV21-1 and TRBJ1-1. TRBV21-1 has pseudogene status. This CDR3 spans 14 amino acids.

The CDR3 DNA follows: TGCAGCGGGACAGCGTTAAACGGAAATGGCTACACCTTC. As protein: CSGTALNGNGYTF. J is TRBJ1-2 and V is TRBV29-1; tentatively, D is TRBD1 (6 bases). The germline V and J ends were trimmed by 7 bases and 6 bases, with 18 bases remaining between them. The CDR3 sequence is 13 residues long. Per germline, CDR1 SQVTM and CDR2 ANQGSEA.

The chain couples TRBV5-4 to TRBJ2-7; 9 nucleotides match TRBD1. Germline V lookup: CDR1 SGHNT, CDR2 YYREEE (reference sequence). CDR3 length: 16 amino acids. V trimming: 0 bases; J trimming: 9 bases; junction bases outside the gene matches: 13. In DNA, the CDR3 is TGTGCCAGCAGCTTGGTATCCGGACAGGGGTCGAAGAGGCAGTACTTC. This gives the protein CASSLVSGQGSKRQYF.